This T cell receptor (beta chain) was observed in a study of PD-L1 blockade in urothelial cancer. As for the study in general: Patients took up atezolizumab around 2014 at 1,200 mg intravenously every 3 weeks. Treatment start was followed by blood analysis at 3 weeks (second dose) and again at 6 weeks.

TCRdb's copy holds only in-frame clones and misses some; the assay was immunoSEQ multiplex PCR. Seen here are 60,000 to 70,000 clones, approximately 75% observed once, and the top ten hold 1.6%. Findings and limits, study-wide: Pretreatment blood TCR clonality under the median forecast improved survival.

Time point described: pretreatment peripheral blood. This clone has just a few counts. Its antigen remains unknown. The CDR3 runs to 15 residues. The germline V and J ends were trimmed by 4 bases and 1 base, with 10 bases remaining between them. The germline V gene has CDR1 SNHLY and CDR2 FYNNEI. This sequence joins TRBV2 and TRBJ1-4; D is unclear. This clonotype was sampled from a man between 65 and 85 years old with urothelial cancer. The sequencing used PBMCs, collected around atezolizumab (anti-PD-L1) treatment. This CDR3 reads CASSVRAETNEKLFF. The CDR3 DNA reads as TGTGCCAGCAGTGTGCGGGCGGAAACTAATGAAAAACTGTTTTTT. Variable domain in full (rest from reference TRBV2 and TRBJ1-4): EPEVTQTPSHQVTQMGQEVILRCVPISNHLYFYWYRQILGQKVEFLVSFYNNEISEKSEIFDDQFSVERPDGSNFTLKIRSTKLEDSAMYFCASSVRAETNEKLFFGSGTQLSVL.